One sample yielded the 30 T cell receptor beta chains listed below, sequenced in a study of regulatory T cells in long-lasting Graves disease (dated by TCRdb to the early 2020s). The sample's time point label, in plain terms: newly diagnosed GD, antithyroid drugs for less than 3 months. For both TCR sequencing and RNA sequencing, RNA was extracted from PBMCs in TRIzol. Library preparation used multiplex PCR. Instrument on record: Illumina HiSeq 4000. TCR beta libraries were built with iRepertoire HTBI primers and Arm-PCR amplification of CDR3 regions. TCRdb redid the processing of the public reads, applying fastp at Q25 and MiXCR, and retained in-frame beta chains. Under each unique CDR3 protein, matching rows form one entry showing the most common genes and DNA. This sample has about 430,000 distinct CDR3 sequences in its table, and 14% to 15% of those were observed once. The ten largest account for roughly 8% of the sample.

The sample was also reused in another study, on T cells in Graves' hyperthyroidism and ophthalmopathy.

The sample was peripheral blood mononuclear cells (PBMCs), taken at new diagnosis, from a patient treated with antithyroid drugs. The receptors come from a woman in her thirties or forties with Graves disease. Donor details come from another sample of the same person, matched by shared clones.

In this sample, this clonotype turned up many times. The chain is built from TRBV3-1 and TRBJ1-6, with TRBD1 matching 7 bases. CDR1 and CDR2 (germline): LGHDT, YNNKEL (reference sequence). This CDR3 has 14 residues. Unmatched junction bases numbered 3, after V lost 1 base and J lost 9 bases. CDR3 residues: CASSQGQGTSPLHF. DNA for the CDR3: TGTGCCAGCAGCCAAGGACAGGGAACTTCACCCCTCCACTTT.

This clonotype was picked up many times. The chain recombines TRBV30 with TRBJ2-7; 8 positions match TRBD2. Germline assignment: CDR1 GTSNPN and CDR2 SVGIG (reference sequence). This CDR3 spans 12 amino acids. Germline trimming cut 3 bases from V and 4 bases from J; bases unmatched to any gene: 2. CDR3 nucleotide sequence: TGTGCCTGGAGCAGCGGGAGTTACGAGCAGTACTTC. Translating it yields CAWSSGSYEQYF.

The chain uses TRBV10-2 and TRBJ1-5; TRBD1 agrees at 7 bases. There are 14 residues in the CDR3. V dropped 6 bases and J dropped 2; count of bases not matched to a gene: 4. Looked up from germline, CDR1 is WSHSY and CDR2 is SAAADI. The CDR3, as DNA: TGCGCCAGCAGAGGACAGGTGGGCAATCAGCCCCAGCATTTT. This translates into CASRGQVGNQPQHF.

This clonotype was recorded many times. The rearrangement links TRBV6-1 to TRBJ2-3, with 12 bases that match TRBD2. Trimming cost V 5 bases and J 4 bases; bases outside gene matches: 4. This CDR3 contains 15 residues. Germline assignment: CDR1 MNHNS and CDR2 SASEGT. For the CDR3, the DNA is TGTGCCAGCAGTCAGACTAGCGGGAGTTCAGATACGCAGTATTTT. Residues: CASSQTSGSSDTQYF.

J is TRBJ2-6 and V is TRBV30; D not certain. From germline, CDR1 is GTSNPN and CDR2 SVGIG (reference sequence). CDR3 length equals 16 residues. V gave up 3 bases and J gave up 0 bases, with 12 bases separating them. Written as DNA, the CDR3 is TGTGCCTGGAGAGGTCCACTCCTCTCTGGGGCCAACGTCCTGACTTTC. Its translation is CAWRGPLLSGANVLTF.

This clonotype has at least ten counts. The V call is TRBV7-9, the J call TRBJ2-1; maybe TRBD2 (7 bases). CDR3 length equals 13 residues. Germline-derived CDR1 and CDR2 are SEHNR and FQNEAQ (reference sequence). Trimming stripped 4 bases from V and 8 bases from J, with 12 bases between. The CDR3 loop reads CASSWGGQDEQFF. The CDR3 DNA is TGTGCCAGCAGCTGGGGGGGCCAAGATGAGCAGTTCTTC.

V usage is TRBV28 and J usage is TRBJ2-4; the D is unclear. The CDR3 covers 16 residues. The V gene lost 6 bases and the J gene lost 1 base, with 16 bases spanning the gap. Germline CDR1 MDHEN, CDR2 SYDVKM. This CDR3 reads CASRRDPRMAKNIQYF. CDR3 sequence (DNA): TGTGCCAGCAGAAGAGATCCCAGGATGGCCAAAAACATTCAGTACTTC. The full variable domain, with the rest looked up from reference TRBV28 and TRBJ2-4, is DVKVTQSSRYLVKRTGEKVFLECVQDMDHENMFWYRQDPGLGLRLIYFSYDVKMKEKGDIPEGYSVSREKKERFSLILESASTNQTSMYLCASRRDPRMAKNIQYFGAGTRLSVL.

To note about this clonotype: A far larger clone is a single base away, which makes a read error likely. The rearrangement joins TRBV10-3 to TRBJ2-7; a weak D match, TRBD2 (6 bases). CDR1 and CDR2 from the germline V gene are ENHRY and SYGVKD. The CDR3 runs 15 residues. The CDR3 reads CASSYLPFPGDEQYF. The CDR3 coding sequence is TGTGCCAGCAGTTACTTGCCTTTTCCGGGGGACGAGCAGTACTTC.

J is TRBJ2-7 and V is TRBV27, with 8 bases identical to TRBD1. Germline V gene sequence: CDR1 MNHEY, CDR2 SMNVEV (reference sequence). This CDR3 region has 16 residues. The trim removed 6 bases at V and 0 bases at J, leaving 10 bases unmatched. The CDR3: CASSAPAGGGSYEQYF. CDR3 DNA: TGTGCCAGCAGCGCCCCGGCAGGGGGCGGCTCCTACGAGCAGTACTTC.

This clonotype was recorded at least ten times. This chain links TRBV28 with TRBJ2-7, with D perhaps matching TRBD2 (6 bases). CDR1 and CDR2 (germline): MDHEN, SYDVKM. The CDR3 covers 15 residues. The germline V and J ends were trimmed by 4 bases and 4 bases, with 17 bases remaining between them. CDR3 coding DNA: TGTGCCAGCAGTTCCTCCGGTTGGGCGGGGTACGAGCAGTACTTC. It is translated as CASSSSGWAGYEQYF.

This clonotype was seen at least ten times. This chain joins TRBV7-8 and TRBJ2-5, with 8 nucleotides matching TRBD2. V lost 1 base to trimming and J lost 4 bases; unmatched junction nucleotides: 8. The V gene's germline CDR1 is SGHVS and CDR2 FQNEAQ. The CDR3 sequence is 16 residues long. The CDR3 DNA reads TGTGCCAGCAGCTTAGGGGTAGCGGGACTGTTAGAGACCCAGTACTTC. Translating gives CASSLGVAGLLETQYF.

This clonotype was counted many times. The genes are TRBV6-1 and TRBJ1-2; possible D gene TRBD1, 5 bases. The CDR3 contains 14 residues. Germline-derived CDR1 and CDR2 are MNHNS and SASEGT. With 3 bases removed from V and 4 bases from J, the gap between germline ends came to 12 bases. The CDR3: CASSERGAIYGYTF. The CDR3 DNA is TGTGCCAGCAGTGAGCGCGGGGCTATCTATGGCTACACCTTC.

This CDR3 reads CASRQTGDNQPQHF. The CDR3 DNA follows: TGTGCCAGCAGACAGACAGGGGACAATCAGCCCCAGCATTTT. V gene TRBV6-1 combines with J gene TRBJ1-5; the match to TRBD1 covers 8 bases. V lost 6 bases and J lost 3; bases outside the gene matches: 4. CDR1 and CDR2 (germline): MNHNS, SASEGT. This CDR3 contains 14 residues.

This clonotype was counted only a few times. The V call is TRBV12-3 or TRBV12-4, the J call TRBJ2-1; D unresolved. V gave up 7 bases and J gave up 7 bases, with 11 bases separating them. The CDR3 runs 12 residues. The CDR3 DNA reads as TGTGCCAGCACCCAAGAGTGGAATGAGCAGTTCTTC. It yields the protein CASTQEWNEQFF.

Many counts were recorded for this clonotype. This chain connects TRBV27 to TRBJ1-6, with D unclear. CDR1 is MNHEY, CDR2 SMNVEV, per germline (reference sequence). V lost 2 bases, J lost 7 bases, and 12 bases lay in between. CDR3 length equals 15 residues. The CDR3 DNA reads as TGTGCCAGCAGTTTAGAGGGCAGAGTGAATTCACCCCTCCACTTT. Encoded protein: CASSLEGRVNSPLHF.

Comment on this clonotype: A much bigger clone sits one base away, suggesting this may be a read error. This chain uses TRBV12-3 or TRBV12-4 with TRBJ2-7; D gene ambiguous. CDR3 length equals 12 residues. For the CDR3, the DNA is TGTGTCAGCAAAGGAGTTTCCTACGAGCAGTACTTC. Its protein product is CVSKGVSYEQYF.

This clonotype has a count of ten or more. The V and J genes are TRBV10-3 and TRBJ2-7; D ambiguous. V lost 4 bases and J lost 3, with 7 bases in between. The length of the CDR3 is 12 residues. From germline, CDR1 is ENHRY and CDR2 SYGVKD. The CDR3 DNA sequence: TGTGCCATCAGTGCGCAGGACTACGAGCAGTACTTC. Amino acid sequence: CAISAQDYEQYF.

The chain couples TRBV10-3 to TRBJ1-2; 9 bases match TRBD1. The CDR3 extends over 14 amino acids. J gave up 5 bases and V 7 bases, and 8 bases lay outside the gene matches. The V gene's germline CDR1 is ENHRY and CDR2 SYGVKD. CDR3 sequence reads: CAITRTGAVYGYTF. The CDR3 DNA reads as TGTGCCATCACCCGGACAGGGGCGGTATATGGCTACACCTTC.

This clonotype was detected a few times. The chain joins TRBV24-1 to TRBJ2-1, with TRBD2 identical over 15 bases. Trimming cost V 2 bases and J 12 bases; bases outside gene matches: 1. Germline assignment: CDR1 KGHDR and CDR2 SFDVKD. This CDR3 contains 14 residues. The CDR3 protein is CATSDSGLAGGQFF. The CDR3, as DNA: TGTGCCACCAGTGATTCGGGACTAGCGGGAGGGCAGTTCTTC.

The rearrangement joins TRBV7-6 to TRBJ2-1; the match to TRBD1 covers 7 bases. After removal of 5 bases from V and 14 bases from J, the junction contained 9 bases not matched to a gene. CDR3 length: 12 residues. Germline-derived CDR1 and CDR2 are SGHVS and FNYEAQ. CDR3 DNA sequence: TGTGCCAGCAGCGCACCCGGGACAGAGGAGTTCTTC. Its protein product is CASSAPGTEEFF.

This clonotype was picked up many times. This chain joins TRBV11-3 and TRBJ2-1; D is undetermined. With 5 bases removed from V and 4 bases from J, the gap between germline ends came to 6 bases. From germline, CDR1 is SGHNT and CDR2 YENEEA. This CDR3 contains 12 residues. Written as DNA, the CDR3 is TGTGCCAGCAGCCCAAGTTACAATGAGCAGTTCTTC. This codes for CASSPSYNEQFF.

This clonotype was seen at least ten times. The rearrangement uses TRBV18 and TRBJ2-1; D is undetermined. The CDR3 is made up of 14 amino acids. The V gene lost 3 bases and the J gene lost 7 bases, with 13 bases spanning the gap. CDR1 and CDR2 from the germline V gene are KGHSH and LQKENI. CDR3 loop: CASSPLLRNNEQFF. The CDR3, as DNA: TGTGCCAGCTCACCGTTGCTCCGGAATAATGAGCAGTTCTTC.

The V and J genes are TRBV3-1 and TRBJ1-5; D possibly corresponds to TRBD1 (5 bases). Looked up from germline, CDR1 is LGHDT and CDR2 is YNNKEL (reference sequence). The length of the CDR3 is 13 residues. Trimming pared 4 bases from V and 7 bases from J, leaving 11 bases between. The CDR3, as DNA: TGTGCCAGCAGCCCTGCGGGGGAACAGCCCCAGCATTTT. It specifies CASSPAGEQPQHF.

Many counts were recorded for this clonotype. This rearrangement joins TRBV18 to TRBJ2-2; 7 nucleotides match TRBD2. The CDR3 consists of 14 residues. Unmatched junction bases numbered 4, after V lost 6 bases and J lost 3 bases. Germline V gene sequence: CDR1 KGHSH, CDR2 LQKENI. For the CDR3, the DNA is TGTGCCAGCTCCGGCCTAGCGGACACCGGGGAGCTGTTTTTT. Translated, it gives CASSGLADTGELFF. The whole variable domain, remainder taken from reference TRBV18 and TRBJ2-2, is NAGVMQNPRHLVRRRGQEARLRCSPMKGHSHVYWYRQLPEEGLKFMVYLQKENIIDESGMPKERFSAEFPKEGPSILRIQQVVRGDSAAYFCASSGLADTGELFFGEGSRLTVL.

CDR3 in DNA: TGTGCCAGCAGTGGATCCGGGATTAGCGGCCTCAACACCGGGGAGCTGTTTTTT. It yields the protein CASSGSGISGLNTGELFF. The chain uses TRBV2 and TRBJ2-2; tentative D call: TRBD2 (6 bases). With 4 bases removed from V and 2 bases from J, the gap between germline ends came to 20 bases. The CDR3 is 18 amino acids. Germline V gives CDR1 SNHLY, CDR2 FYNNEI.

This clonotype was counted many times. This chain uses TRBV7-9 with TRBJ2-5, with a tentative D call TRBD2 (5 bases). The V end lost 5 bases, the J end lost 1 base, and 17 bases lay between the germline ends. The CDR3 contains 16 residues. Germline loops: CDR1 SEHNR, CDR2 FQNEAQ (reference sequence). Here the CDR3 reads CASSPGGGLSQETQYF. The CDR3 coding sequence is TGTGCCAGCAGCCCAGGTGGCGGGCTGTCCCAAGAGACCCAGTACTTC. The full variable domain, rest sourced from reference TRBV7-9 and TRBJ2-5, is DTGVSQNPRHKITKRGQNVTFRCDPISEHNRLYWYRQTLGQGPEFLTYFQNEAQLEKSRLLSDRFSAERPKGSFSTLEIQRTEQGDSAMYLCASSPGGGLSQETQYFGPGTRLLVL.

In DNA form, the CDR3 reads TGTGCCATCAGTGAGTCGACAGGGGGGGAATCACCCCTCCACTTT. It is translated as CAISESTGGESPLHF. The V call is TRBV10-3, the J call TRBJ1-6; the match to TRBD1 covers 9 bases. After removal of 0 bases from V and 10 bases from J, the junction contained 4 bases not matched to a gene. The CDR3 spans 15 residues. Germline V lookup: CDR1 ENHRY, CDR2 SYGVKD.

This clonotype occurred many times. This chain links TRBV25-1 with TRBJ2-1, with 8 positions matching TRBD2. V dropped 1 base and J dropped 5; count of bases not matched to a gene: 7. CDR1 and CDR2 from the germline V gene are MGHDK and SYGVNS. The CDR3 length is 16 residues. CDR3 nucleotide sequence: TGTGCCAGCAGTGAATCTGCTAGCGGGTTTAACAATGAGCAGTTCTTC. Residues: CASSESASGFNNEQFF.

The V gene is TRBV20-1, the J gene TRBJ2-5, with D maybe TRBD2 (6 bases). The CDR3 is made up of 13 amino acids. Germline V lookup: CDR1 DFQATT, CDR2 SNEGSKA (reference sequence). Trimming stripped 7 bases from V and 9 bases from J, with 21 bases between. CDR3 DNA sequence: TGCAGTGGAGGGACTTCCGCGGTGGGGGCCCAGTACTTC. It codes for CSGGTSAVGAQYF.

There are many counts of this clonotype. This chain joins TRBV28 and TRBJ2-7; 10 bases line up with TRBD1. CDR1 is MDHEN and CDR2 is SYDVKM in the germline V gene. The CDR3 sequence is 16 residues long. After removal of 5 bases from V and 3 bases from J, the junction contained 10 bases not matched to a gene. In DNA, the CDR3 is TGTGCCAGCAGTCCACTCCAGGACAGGGGGGGCTACGAGCAGTACTTC. It yields the protein CASSPLQDRGGYEQYF.